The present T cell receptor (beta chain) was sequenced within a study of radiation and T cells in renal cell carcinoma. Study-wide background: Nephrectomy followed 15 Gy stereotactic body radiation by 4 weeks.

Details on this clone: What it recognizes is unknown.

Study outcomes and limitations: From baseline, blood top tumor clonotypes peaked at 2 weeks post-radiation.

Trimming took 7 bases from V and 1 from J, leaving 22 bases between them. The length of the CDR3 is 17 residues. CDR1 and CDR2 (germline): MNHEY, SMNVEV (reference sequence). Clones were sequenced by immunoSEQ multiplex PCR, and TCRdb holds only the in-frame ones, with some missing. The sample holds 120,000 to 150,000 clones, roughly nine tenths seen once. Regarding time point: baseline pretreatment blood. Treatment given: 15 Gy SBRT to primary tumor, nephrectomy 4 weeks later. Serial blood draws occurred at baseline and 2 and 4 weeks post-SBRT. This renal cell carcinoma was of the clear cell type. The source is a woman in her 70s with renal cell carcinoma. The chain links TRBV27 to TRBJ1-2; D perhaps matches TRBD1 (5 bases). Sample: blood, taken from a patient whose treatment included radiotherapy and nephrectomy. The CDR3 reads CASTPKAGRLFNYGYTF. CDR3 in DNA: TGTGCCAGCACCCCCAAGGCAGGGCGCCTATTTAACTATGGCTACACCTTC.